Each of the 9 T cell receptor beta chains below was sequenced from the same sample in a study of T cells in women clearing cervical HPV infection. Data came from immunoSEQ multiplex PCR; TCRdb stores just in-frame clones and leaves some out. The sample holds 13,000 to 15,000 clones. The specimen sequenced was blood buffy coat. The receptors here all came from a woman aged 18-70 years with a cervical HPV16 infection that either progressed to CIN3+ or cleared (not recorded which).

Concerning this clone: The missing CDR3 end, 3 residues past where the read stops, is filled in from the germline J gene. This chain links TRBV19 with TRBJ1-2; TRBD1 is a possible D gene (6 bases). The length of the CDR3 is 14 residues. The germline gives CDR1 LNHDA, CDR2 SQIVND (reference sequence). CDR3 protein: CASRQSQGSYDYTF. The CDR3 bases that were read are TGTGCCAGTAGGCAATCCCAGGGGTCCTACGAC.

The CDR3 bases that were read are TGTGCCAGCAGCTTAAATGGACAGAGCACAGATACG. Translated, it gives CASSLNGQSTDT. Given in full, the CDR3 is CASSLNGQSTDTQYF. The chain carries TRBV7-3 and TRBJ2-3; tentative D call: TRBD1 (6 bases). The observed sequence ends 3 residues before the CDR3 terminus, with the missing tail filled in from the germline J gene. The V gene lost 1 base and the J gene lost 0 bases, with 8 bases spanning the gap. The CDR3 runs to 15 residues. Germline V lookup: CDR1 SGHTA, CDR2 FQGTGA. Based on the CDR3 plus reference TRBV7-3 and TRBJ2-3, the full variable domain is GAGVSQTPSNKVTEKGKYVELRCDPISGHTALYWYRQSLGQGPEFLIYFQGTGAADDSGLPNDRFFAVRPEGSVSTLKIQRTERGDSAVYLCASSLNGQSTDTQYFGPGTRLTVL.

Worth noting for this clone: Read sequence stops 3 residues before the CDR3 end, and the germline J gene provides the missing end. J is TRBJ1-2 and V is TRBV7-8; weak D call: TRBD1 (6 bases). Germline lookup yields CDR1 SGHVS and CDR2 FQNEAQ. Between the trimmed V and J ends, which lost 3 bases and 4 bases, there was a span of 12 bases. The CDR3 totals 14 residues. The CDR3 DNA, read in part, is TGTGCCAGCAGCTTTACAGGGTTCGGCTATGGC. This gives the protein CASSFTGFGYG. Given in full, the CDR3 is CASSFTGFGYGYTF.

Note on this clone: Read data end 3 residues before the CDR3 end; the end is taken from the germline J gene. The V and J genes are TRBV11-2 and TRBJ2-5, with 11 bases aligning to TRBD2. The CDR3 has 15 amino acids. CDR1 and CDR2 from the germline V gene are SGHAT and FQNNGV. After removal of 3 bases from V and 5 bases from J, the junction contained 5 bases not matched to a gene. The DNA read from the CDR3 is TGTGCCAGCAGCTTTGGGACTAGCGGTTTTGAGACC. Its protein is CASSFGTSGFET. The full CDR3 sequence reads CASSFGTSGFETQYF.

CDR3 DNA, as far as it was read: TGTGCCAGCAGCTTATATCAGGGAGAAGGGGCCGGAGATACG. Protein sequence: CASSLYQGEGAGDT. The entire CDR3 protein is CASSLYQGEGAGDTQYF. The J gene is TRBJ2-3, the V gene TRBV7-6; D is tentatively TRBD1 or TRBD2 (5 bases each). The observed sequence ends 3 residues before the CDR3 terminus, with the missing tail filled in from the germline J gene. There are 17 residues in the CDR3. Trimming shortened V by 2 bases and J by 5 bases, and 20 bases separated the two germline ends. Germline-derived CDR1 and CDR2 are SGHVS and FNYEAQ. Combining the CDR3 with reference TRBV7-6 and TRBJ2-3 gives the whole variable domain GAGVSQSPRYKVTKRGQDVALRCDPISGHVSLYWYRQALGQGPEFLTYFNYEAQQDKSGLPNDRFSAERPEGSISTLTIQRTEQRDSAMYRCASSLYQGEGAGDTQYFGPGTRLTVL.

Turning to this clone: The read ends 3 residues before the CDR3 terminus; that terminus is restored from the germline J gene. The rearrangement uses TRBV20-1 and TRBJ1-2; D call uncertain. Germline-derived CDR1 and CDR2 are DFQATT and SNEGSKA (reference sequence). V gave up 1 base and J gave up 2 bases, with 17 bases separating them. This CDR3 has 16 residues. CDR3 sequence reads: CSARVKDWQRNYGYTF. The sequenced CDR3 bases are TGCAGTGCTAGAGTCAAGGACTGGCAGAGGAACTATGGC.

The sequenced part of the CDR3 DNA is TGCGCCAGCAGCCCAGATCCGCGTCCAGGGAATAATTCACCC. Amino acids: CASSPDPRPGNNSP. The whole CDR3 reads CASSPDPRPGNNSPLHF. The chain joins TRBV4-1 to TRBJ1-6, with a possible D match to TRBD1 (5 bases). The read ends 3 residues before the CDR3 terminus; that terminus is restored from the germline J gene. Germline V gene sequence: CDR1 MGHRA, CDR2 YSYEKL. This CDR3 is 17 amino acids long. With 4 bases removed from V and 5 bases from J, the gap between germline ends came to 18 bases.

This clone is called medium-sized based on its frequency. The CDR3 extends 3 residues past the end of the read, so its final part is completed from the germline J gene. The V and J genes are TRBV20-1 and TRBJ1-1; tentative D call: TRBD1 (6 bases). CDR1 DFQATT and CDR2 SNEGSKA come from the germline V gene (reference sequence). The CDR3 extends over 16 amino acids. CDR3 bases read: TGCAGTGCCTGCCCCGGACAGCTGACACCATGGTCCGAA. It is translated as CSACPGQLTPWSE. The full-length CDR3 reads as CSACPGQLTPWSEAFF.

For this clone: The CDR3 goes on 3 residues after the read ends, and that part is filled in from the germline J gene. The V call is TRBV2, the J call TRBJ1-1, with 8 bases fitting TRBD1. CDR1 SNHLY and CDR2 FYNNEI come from the germline V gene. V lost 7 bases to trimming and J lost 1 base; unmatched junction nucleotides: 5. The CDR3 has 14 residues. The CDR3 DNA, read in part, is TGTGCCAGCATCTACAGGGGGAAGAACACTGAA. Translation gives CASIYRGKNTE. Given in full, the CDR3 is CASIYRGKNTEAFF.